These 16 T cell receptor beta chains share one sample of origin, sequenced in a study of molecular identifiers for immune sequencing clone quantification. Each CDR3 protein is one row after TCRdb ran MiXCR on the PCR reads. The sample has over 550,000 distinct CDR3 sequences; roughly 25% are singletons. Sequenced sample: naive CD8+ T cells from blood, with Jurkat cell RNA spiked in. Noted subset: FACS-sorted CD8+CD4-CCR7+CD45RA+ naive T cells. Every receptor here comes from a human donor in good health. Some libraries in this study had Jurkat cell RNA spiked in.

This sequence joins TRBV6-2 or TRBV6-3 and TRBJ2-1, with 7 bases lining up with TRBD1. The CDR3 length is 13 residues. Germline V gene sequence: CDR1 MNHEY, CDR2 SVGEGT. The junction had 4 bases not matched to a gene; V was cut back by 4 bases and J by 7 bases. This CDR3 reads CASSLTGLNEQFF. Written as DNA, the CDR3 is TGTGCCAGCAGTTTGACAGGGTTGAATGAGCAGTTCTTC.

The chain recombines TRBV2 with TRBJ2-1, with TRBD2 matching 8 bases. Germline loops: CDR1 SNHLY, CDR2 FYNNEI. Unmatched junction bases numbered 13, after V lost 2 bases and J lost 7 bases. There are 17 residues in the CDR3. The CDR3 reads CASSEWSGAGVGNEQFF. CDR3 bases: TGTGCCAGCAGTGAATGGTCTGGAGCGGGAGTGGGGAATGAGCAGTTCTTC.

This clonotype was detected a few times. This chain connects TRBV11-2 to TRBJ2-7, with a weak D call TRBD2 (6 bases). Trimming pared 11 bases from V and 0 bases from J, leaving 17 bases between. Germline V gene lookup returns CDR1 SGHAT and CDR2 FQNNGV. The CDR3 runs 14 residues. CDR3 sequence reads: CAVTGRGSSYEQYF. In DNA form, the CDR3 reads TGTGCCGTTACTGGGCGGGGTAGCTCCTACGAGCAGTACTTC.

The chain is built from TRBV2 and TRBJ2-7; either TRBD1 or TRBD2 may fit D (6 bases each). CDR1 is SNHLY, CDR2 FYNNEI, per germline. The CDR3 runs 16 residues. The germline V and J ends were trimmed by 3 bases and 0 bases, with 15 bases remaining between them. Here the CDR3 DNA reads TGTGCCAGCAGTGAGCGGGGACAAATCACCTCCTACGAGCAGTACTTC. It specifies CASSERGQITSYEQYF.

This clonotype was recorded many times. The rearrangement joins TRBV28 to TRBJ1-1; D is unresolved. Germline V CDR1 and CDR2: MDHEN, SYDVKM. With 5 bases removed from V and 3 bases from J, the gap between germline ends came to 13 bases. CDR3 length: 14 amino acids. As DNA, the CDR3 is TGTGCCAGCAGTAGAGACAAGAGCGACACTGAAGCTTTCTTT. Translation: CASSRDKSDTEAFF.

This clonotype turned up a few times. The J gene is TRBJ1-1, the V gene TRBV2; tentative D call: TRBD1 (5 bases). Trimming pared 1 base from V and 6 bases from J, leaving 15 bases between. Germline loops: CDR1 SNHLY, CDR2 FYNNEI. The CDR3 runs to 15 residues. CDR3 loop: CASSEGAGGFAEAFF. The CDR3 DNA sequence: TGTGCCAGCAGTGAAGGCGCGGGGGGGTTCGCTGAAGCTTTCTTT.

A word on this clonotype: Given a much more abundant clone one base away, this may be a read error. V usage is TRBV28 and J usage is TRBJ2-1, with D uncertain. There are 15 residues in the CDR3. Per the germline V gene, CDR1 is MDHEN and CDR2 is SYDVKM. CDR3 bases: TGTGCCAGCAGTCTCTCCAGGTCCTCCTACCATGAGCAGTTCTTC. Translated: CASSLSRSSYHEQFF.

The sample holds many counts of this clonotype. This rearrangement joins TRBV6-2 or TRBV6-3 to TRBJ2-5; weak D call: TRBD2 (6 bases). The CDR3 is 13 residues long. CDR1 and CDR2 from the germline V gene are MNHEY and SVGEGT. V was clipped by 6 bases and J by 2 bases, with 10 bases between them. The CDR3 nucleotides read TGTGCCAGCAGACGGGAGAGACAAGAGACCCAGTACTTC. This encodes CASRRERQETQYF.

This clonotype was found many times. The chain employs TRBV30 and TRBJ1-1, with 7 bases lining up with TRBD1. CDR1 and CDR2 (germline): GTSNPN, SVGIG (reference sequence). The CDR3 sequence is 14 residues long. V shed 2 bases and J 4 bases; nucleotides not matched to a gene: 7. CDR3 coding DNA: TGTGCCTGGAGTCCAGGGGGTTTCAGCACTGAAGCTTTCTTT. Amino acid sequence: CAWSPGGFSTEAFF.

The CDR3 region has the DNA TGTGCTAGTGCCGTCGGATGGACAGATTCCTACGAGCAGTACTTC. Amino acid sequence: CASAVGWTDSYEQYF. The rearrangement links TRBV12-5 to TRBJ2-7; a possible D gene is TRBD1 (6 bases). The CDR3 extends over 15 amino acids. Germline CDR1 is LGHNT and CDR2 is FRNRAP. The V and J ends lost 7 bases and 1 base respectively, with 17 bases between them.

This clonotype was recorded at least ten times. V is TRBV7-9 and J is TRBJ2-1; TRBD2 aligns across 13 bases. The CDR3 sequence is 15 residues long. From germline, CDR1 is SEHNR and CDR2 FQNEAQ (reference sequence). V trimming: 4 bases; J trimming: 7 bases; junction bases outside the gene matches: 4. The CDR3 protein is CASSWGLAGYNEQFF. The CDR3, as DNA: TGTGCCAGCAGCTGGGGACTAGCGGGATATAATGAGCAGTTCTTC.

The V call is TRBV30, the J call TRBJ1-4, with D perhaps TRBD1 (6 bases). The CDR3 extends over 17 amino acids. Germline V gene sequence: CDR1 GTSNPN, CDR2 SVGIG (reference sequence). Trimming took off 3 bases at V and 7 bases at J, with 24 bases between the two ends. The CDR3, as DNA: TGTGCCTGGAGGGATGAGAGGGACACTTTTCGAAGTGAAAAACTGTTTTTT. Its protein product is CAWRDERDTFRSEKLFF.

Points on this clonotype: A read error may explain this, as a much larger clone is one base away. The V and J genes are TRBV11-3 and TRBJ2-2, with no clear D. Germline V CDR1 and CDR2: SGHNT, YENEEA. The length of the CDR3 is 13 residues. V dropped 1 base and J dropped 6 bases, with 6 bases sitting between them. The chain's CDR3 is CASSLGDSGELFF. In nucleotides, the CDR3 is TGTGCCAGCAGCTTAGGAGACTCCGGGGAGCTGTTTTTT.

This clonotype has a count of ten or more. V gene TRBV7-9 combines with J gene TRBJ2-7; D not certain. Germline CDR1 SEHNR, CDR2 FQNEAQ (reference sequence). The CDR3 covers 14 residues. Trimming stripped 6 bases from V and 0 bases from J, with 12 bases between. CDR3 DNA: TGTGCCAGCAGGGGCAGGTGGCCCTCCTACGAGCAGTACTTC. Its translation: CASRGRWPSYEQYF.

This clonotype was counted a few times. The chain couples TRBV6-2 or TRBV6-3 to TRBJ2-1; D remains unclear. The V gene lost 7 bases and the J gene lost 4 bases, with 11 bases spanning the gap. Germline V gives CDR1 MNHEY, CDR2 SVGEGT. The CDR3 extends over 13 amino acids. The CDR3 loop reads CASTPWSYNEQFF. The CDR3 region has the DNA TGTGCCAGCACCCCGTGGTCGTACAATGAGCAGTTCTTC.

As regards this clonotype: One end of the junction is discordant with germline, which a read error may explain. The rearrangement joins TRBV3-1 to TRBJ2-5, with TRBD2 matching over 7 bases. Germline loops: CDR1 LGHDT, CDR2 YNNKEL (reference sequence). This CDR3 spans 16 amino acids. CDR3 region: CASSQELAVVQETQYF. The CDR3 DNA reads as TGTGCGAGCAGCCAAGAGCTAGCGGTAGTACAAGAGACCCAGTACTTC.